One sample yielded the 13 T cell receptor beta chains listed below, sequenced in a study of CD8 T cells in ankylosing spondylitis. MiXCR, applied by TCRdb to the 5' RACE reads, yields one record per CDR3 protein. Found here are 290,000 or so distinct CDR3 sequences, around 21% of them singletons; the top ten hold roughly 4%. Sample: blood, either unsorted or a sorted T cell fraction (not recorded which). The receptor source for this set is a female donor with ankylosing spondylitis or in good health (not recorded which).

This clonotype was observed a handful of times. V usage is TRBV20-1 and J usage is TRBJ2-7, with no clear D. CDR1 is DFQATT and CDR2 is SNEGSKA in the germline V gene (reference sequence). Trimming stripped 2 bases from V and 3 bases from J, with 5 bases between. CDR3 length: 11 residues. CDR3 sequence reads: CSARSHYEQYF. The DNA of the CDR3 is TGCAGTGCTAGATCCCACTACGAGCAGTACTTC.

This rearrangement joins TRBV15 to TRBJ2-4, with 10 bases that match TRBD2. Trimming at V came to 1 base and at J to 6 bases, leaving 3 bases not matched to a gene. The CDR3 totals 15 residues. The germline V gene encodes CDR1 LNHNV and CDR2 YYDKDF (reference sequence). The CDR3 DNA is TGTGCCACCAGCAGAGCCTCTAGCGGGGGAAACATTCAGTACTTC. Translation: CATSRASSGGNIQYF. Supplemented by reference TRBV15 and TRBJ2-4, the full variable domain reads DAMVIQNPRYQVTQFGKPVTLSCSQTLNHNVMYWYQQKSSQAPKLLFHYYDKDFNNEADTPDNFQSRRPNTSFCFLDIRSPGLGDTAMYLCATSRASSGGNIQYFGAGTRLSVL.

This clonotype was seen repeatedly, ten times or more. This chain joins TRBV20-1 and TRBJ2-7; D possibly corresponds to TRBD2 (5 bases). Trimming pared 1 base from V and 4 bases from J, leaving 17 bases between. CDR1 is DFQATT, CDR2 SNEGSKA, per germline (reference sequence). This CDR3 contains 15 residues. The chain's CDR3 is CSARVGLPNKYEQYF. CDR3 DNA: TGCAGTGCTAGAGTAGGACTTCCAAACAAGTACGAGCAGTACTTC.

This clonotype was found a few times. The rearrangement joins TRBV4-3 to TRBJ1-6, with 7 bases lining up with TRBD1. Germline trimming cut 8 bases from V and 5 bases from J; bases unmatched to any gene: 9. Looked up from germline, CDR1 is LGHNA and CDR2 is YSLEER. The CDR3 is 15 residues long. CDR3 sequence (DNA): TGCGCCAGCGCCCACCGGGACAGAAATAATTCACCCCTCCACTTT. This translates into CASAHRDRNNSPLHF.

This clonotype was seen many times. V is TRBV28 and J is TRBJ2-1, with D perhaps matching TRBD2 (5 bases). Trimming stripped 2 bases from V and 7 bases from J, with 18 bases between. There are 16 residues in the CDR3. From germline, CDR1 is MDHEN and CDR2 SYDVKM. DNA of the CDR3: TGTGCCAGCAGTTTAACTATCTTAGTAGCGTGGAATGAGCAGTTCTTC. This sequence encodes CASSLTILVAWNEQFF.

This clonotype appeared many times. The genes are TRBV10-3 and TRBJ2-1, with 10 bases matching TRBD2. Trimming at V came to 3 bases and at J to 2 bases, leaving 7 bases not matched to a gene. The CDR3 has 17 residues. The germline V gene has CDR1 ENHRY and CDR2 SYGVKD. CDR3 sequence (DNA): TGTGCCATCAGTGAAGGCCTAGCGGGAGTTACCTACAATGAGCAGTTCTTC. Translated: CAISEGLAGVTYNEQFF.

This clonotype was detected only a few times. The V call is TRBV20-1, the J call TRBJ2-3; 7 bases are a match to TRBD2. Germline CDR1 DFQATT, CDR2 SNEGSKA (reference sequence). J was trimmed by 4 bases and V by 4 bases; bases with no gene match: 11. This CDR3 is 15 amino acids long. The CDR3 here is CSATGRGDFSDTQYF. The CDR3 DNA sequence: TGCAGTGCTACGGGGAGGGGAGATTTCTCAGATACGCAGTATTTT.

By frequency in the sample, this clonotype is medium-sized (0.01 to 0.1%). The rearrangement uses TRBV29-1 and TRBJ2-1; the D is unclear. The CDR3 is 14 residues long. V gave up 5 bases and J gave up 4 bases, with 15 bases separating them. Germline V lookup: CDR1 SQVTM, CDR2 ANQGSEA. CDR3 residues: CSVPASRRYNEQFF. For the CDR3, the DNA is TGCAGCGTTCCTGCGAGTAGACGGTACAATGAGCAGTTCTTC.

This clonotype was detected ten times or more. V and J are TRBV29-1 and TRBJ1-1; D ambiguous. Trimming removed 7 bases at V and 5 bases at J, with 17 bases between. The CDR3 consists of 13 residues. From germline, CDR1 is SQVTM and CDR2 ANQGSEA. CDR3 loop: CSGQEFGDTEAFF. In DNA, the CDR3 is TGCAGCGGTCAGGAGTTCGGGGATACTGAAGCTTTCTTT.

This clonotype has only one observation. The rearrangement joins TRBV6-1 to TRBJ2-3, with D possibly matching TRBD2 (5 bases). CDR3 length: 18 residues. Between the trimmed V and J ends, which lost 2 bases and 6 bases, there was a span of 24 bases. CDR1 MNHNS and CDR2 SASEGT come from the germline V gene. The CDR3 region is CASSEIGPGGTPGDTQYF. The CDR3 bases are TGTGCCAGCAGTGAAATCGGGCCTGGCGGAACACCGGGGGATACGCAGTATTTT.

This clonotype was observed at least ten times. J is TRBJ1-2 and V is TRBV7-2; perhaps TRBD1 as D (6 bases). The germline gives CDR1 SGHTA, CDR2 FQGNSA. The CDR3 runs to 15 residues. V was pared by 4 bases and J by 5 bases, with 17 bases between. This CDR3 reads CASSYLDRRGYGYTF. The CDR3 DNA reads as TGTGCCAGCAGCTACCTAGACAGGAGGGGGTATGGCTACACCTTC.

This clonotype came up many times. V usage is TRBV3-1 and J usage is TRBJ2-7; D unclear. V was pared by 1 base and J by 4 bases, with 2 bases between. The CDR3 consists of 11 residues. CDR1 and CDR2 from the germline V gene are LGHDT and YNNKEL (reference sequence). In DNA, the CDR3 is TGTGCCAGCAGCCAAGGATACGAGCAGTACTTC. Translated: CASSQGYEQYF.

The V call is TRBV20-1, the J call TRBJ2-3; D gene ambiguous. The CDR3 runs 14 residues. In germline, CDR1 is DFQATT, CDR2 SNEGSKA (reference sequence). V was pared by 6 bases and J by 1 base, with 14 bases between. In nucleotides, the CDR3 is TGCAGTGCCCCTAGGAGTTCGGGCACAGATACGCAGTATTTT. It is translated as CSAPRSSGTDTQYF.